These 25 T cell receptor beta chains came from one sample sequenced in a study of vaccination and CD4 T cells after COVID-19. TCRdb fed the PCR reads into MiXCR, producing one record per CDR3 protein. The sample records tens of thousands of distinct CDR3 sequences, 51% being singletons. This sample comprised CD4+ T cells from blood, obtained before SARS-CoV-2 vaccination. The source of these receptors is a human donor who had recovered from COVID-19.

J is TRBJ2-5 and V is TRBV6-1; D gene uncertain. CDR3 size: 13 residues. Germline assignment: CDR1 MNHNS and CDR2 SASEGT. The ends were cut back, 5 bases at V and 0 bases at J, with 7 bases in the middle. CDR3 region: CASSPEHQETQYF. Here the CDR3 DNA reads TGTGCCAGCAGTCCGGAGCACCAAGAGACCCAGTACTTC.

The gene calls are TRBV5-4 and TRBJ2-1; 10 positions agree with TRBD2. The V gene's germline CDR1 is SGHNT and CDR2 YYREEE (reference sequence). Unmatched junction bases numbered 3, after V lost 4 bases and J lost 2 bases. The CDR3 consists of 15 residues. CDR3 in DNA: TGTGCCAGCAGCCGTAGCGGGAGGACCTACAATGAGCAGTTCTTC. It yields the protein CASSRSGRTYNEQFF.

This chain uses TRBV28 with TRBJ2-7; perhaps D is TRBD1 or TRBD2 (5 bases each). This CDR3 has 14 amino acids. The germline V gene has CDR1 MDHEN and CDR2 SYDVKM. The V end was cut by 6 bases, the J end by 5 bases, with 17 bases between. The CDR3 bases are TGTGCCAGCAGGGACGGGACCCGGAGGAACGAGCAGTACTTC. Its protein product is CASRDGTRRNEQYF.

This clonotype has only a few counts. The chain recombines TRBV20-1 with TRBJ2-5, with 14 bases fitting TRBD2. The V gene's germline CDR1 is DFQATT and CDR2 SNEGSKA (reference sequence). V was pared by 6 bases and J by 3 bases, with 9 bases of the junction left unmatched. The CDR3 length is 16 residues. Here the CDR3 reads CSAGTSGSGGKETQYF. Here the CDR3 DNA reads TGCAGTGCAGGGACTAGCGGGAGCGGGGGGAAAGAGACCCAGTACTTC.

This CDR3 is CASTTISGAGYTF. Here the CDR3 DNA reads TGTGCCAGCACAACCATCTCAGGGGCTGGCTACACCTTC. The rearrangement links TRBV6-2 or TRBV6-3 to TRBJ1-2; D is perhaps TRBD1 (6 bases). The CDR3 sequence is 13 residues long. Germline V gene sequence: CDR1 MNHEY, CDR2 SVGEGT. Trimming pared 7 bases from V and 7 bases from J, leaving 16 bases between.

The rearrangement links TRBV20-1 to TRBJ2-7; D possibly matches TRBD1 or TRBD2 (7 bases each). This CDR3 region has 12 residues. Germline CDR1 reads DFQATT; CDR2 reads SNEGSKA (reference sequence). With 5 bases removed from V and 3 bases from J, the gap between germline ends came to 11 bases. The CDR3 is CSAQRDSYEQYF. CDR3 DNA: TGCAGTGCTCAGCGGGACAGCTACGAGCAGTACTTC.

The chain joins TRBV6-1 to TRBJ1-6, with D hard to call. The CDR3 is 12 amino acids. V gave up 6 bases and J gave up 6 bases, with 6 bases separating them. Germline V gene sequence: CDR1 MNHNS, CDR2 SASEGT. The CDR3 reads CASRTSNSPLHF. CDR3 bases: TGTGCCAGCAGGACAAGTAATTCACCCCTCCACTTT.

This rearrangement joins TRBV6-5 to TRBJ2-5, with 8 bases fitting TRBD2. J lost 5 bases, V lost 4 bases, and 6 bases had no gene match. The CDR3 runs 14 residues. The germline gives CDR1 MNHEY, CDR2 SVGAGI. CDR3 protein: CASSSRGAVETQYF. CDR3 DNA sequence: TGTGCCAGCAGTTCGCGGGGGGCCGTGGAGACCCAGTACTTC.

This clonotype was counted a few times. This sequence joins TRBV7-2 and TRBJ2-3; TRBD2 matches at 10 bases. Germline lookup yields CDR1 SGHTA and CDR2 FQGNSA. The trim removed 0 bases at V and 1 base at J, leaving 10 bases unmatched. This CDR3 has 19 amino acids. The CDR3: CASSLARASGSPRTDTQYF. The DNA of the CDR3 is TGTGCCAGCAGCTTAGCGCGCGCTAGCGGGAGCCCCCGCACAGATACGCAGTATTTT. The variable domain in full, completed from reference TRBV7-2 and TRBJ2-3, reads GAGVSQSPSNKVTEKGKDVELRCDPISGHTALYWYRQSLGQGLEFLIYFQGNSAPDKSGLPSDRFSAERTGGSVSTLTIQRTQQEDSAVYLCASSLARASGSPRTDTQYFGPGTRLTVL.

This clonotype was picked up a small number of times. The chain is built from TRBV7-7 and TRBJ2-1; 8 positions agree with TRBD2. The germline gives CDR1 SSHAT, CDR2 FNYEAQ (reference sequence). The V gene end was trimmed by 0 bases and the J gene end by 2 bases; junction bases not matched to a gene: 0. The CDR3 totals 15 residues. This chain's CDR3 is CASSLASGTYNEQFF. The DNA of the CDR3 is TGTGCCAGCAGCTTAGCTAGCGGGACCTACAATGAGCAGTTCTTC.

This clonotype occurred a few times. V and J are TRBV28 and TRBJ1-5, with 7 bases aligning to TRBD1. This CDR3 is 12 amino acids long. CDR1 is MDHEN and CDR2 is SYDVKM in the germline V gene. Trimming at V came to 8 bases and at J to 7 bases, leaving 5 bases not matched to a gene. The CDR3 DNA follows: TGTGCCAGCTTTCAGGGGGGACAGCCCCAGCATTTT. As protein: CASFQGGQPQHF.

This clonotype was detected only once. The rearrangement joins TRBV20-1 to TRBJ2-5; 12 bases line up with TRBD2. V lost 6 bases to trimming and J lost 6 bases; unmatched junction nucleotides: 8. The CDR3 loop spans 14 amino acids. Germline CDR1 reads DFQATT; CDR2 reads SNEGSKA (reference sequence). The CDR3 here is CSAITSGRLKTQYF. The CDR3 nucleotides read TGCAGTGCCATAACTAGCGGGAGGCTTAAGACCCAGTACTTC.

Only a few counts were recorded for this clonotype. The chain has TRBV20-1 and TRBJ1-1; TRBD1 agrees at 8 bases. CDR1 DFQATT and CDR2 SNEGSKA come from the germline V gene (reference sequence). Trimming took 6 bases from V and 5 from J; bases not matched to a gene: 11. The CDR3 has 14 residues. CDR3 protein: CSAKNRGITTEAFF. CDR3 DNA: TGCAGTGCGAAAAACAGGGGGATTACGACTGAAGCTTTCTTT.

The J gene is TRBJ1-1, the V gene TRBV6-2 or TRBV6-3; TRBD1 might be the D (5 bases). V lost 9 bases to trimming and J lost 5 bases, with 19 bases between them. Per the germline V gene, CDR1 is MNHEY and CDR2 is SVGEGT. CDR3 size: 14 residues. DNA for the CDR3: TGTGCCAGTAAGCCGGACCCAAAGGGGACTGAAGCTTTCTTT. This codes for CASKPDPKGTEAFF.

This clonotype was seen only a few times. The genes are TRBV7-2 and TRBJ2-2; 8 bases line up with TRBD2. Trimming at V came to 6 bases and at J to 4 bases, leaving 7 bases not matched to a gene. The CDR3 loop spans 15 amino acids. Germline CDR1 SGHTA, CDR2 FQGNSA. The CDR3 DNA follows: TGTGCCAGCAGGGCTTCCGCGGGAGGCACCGGGGAGCTGTTTTTT. Translation gives CASRASAGGTGELFF.

This rearrangement joins TRBV7-9 to TRBJ2-7; D is tentatively TRBD1 or TRBD2 (5 bases each). CDR3 length equals 14 residues. CDR1 is SEHNR and CDR2 is FQNEAQ in the germline V gene (reference sequence). Between the trimmed V and J ends, which lost 1 base and 5 bases, there was a span of 12 bases. Written as DNA, the CDR3 is TGTGCCAGCAGCTTAGGGGGGAGTCGGAACGAGCAGTACTTC. This codes for CASSLGGSRNEQYF.

This clonotype came up a few times. The J gene is TRBJ1-6, the V gene TRBV20-1; no clear D. There are 13 residues in the CDR3. V was shortened by 3 bases and J by 5 bases, with 8 bases between the two germline ends. CDR1 and CDR2 (germline): DFQATT, SNEGSKA (reference sequence). CDR3 loop: CSASPPNNSPLHF. The CDR3 DNA reads TGCAGTGCTAGCCCTCCTAATAATTCACCCCTCCACTTT.

This clonotype was counted only a few times. V gene TRBV7-2 combines with J gene TRBJ2-3, with D possibly being TRBD1 (6 bases). Germline CDR1 and CDR2: SGHTA and FQGNSA. CDR3 size: 17 residues. V lost 1 base to trimming and J lost 0 bases, with 14 bases between them. The CDR3 is CASSLEAGTTSTDTQYF. CDR3 coding DNA: TGTGCCAGCAGCTTAGAGGCCGGGACAACAAGCACAGATACGCAGTATTTT.

The chain joins TRBV7-9 to TRBJ2-1, with 7 bases that match TRBD2. Germline V gene lookup returns CDR1 SEHNR and CDR2 FQNEAQ (reference sequence). V was pared by 0 bases and J by 13 bases, with 6 bases of the junction left unmatched. The CDR3 consists of 13 residues. The CDR3: CASSLAISGRQFF. The CDR3 DNA sequence: TGTGCCAGCAGCTTAGCGATTAGCGGGCGTCAGTTCTTC.

The chain uses TRBV28 and TRBJ1-2; possibly TRBD1 for D (5 bases). This CDR3 has 16 amino acids. The germline V gene has CDR1 MDHEN and CDR2 SYDVKM. Trimming removed 6 bases at V and 5 bases at J, with 22 bases between. The CDR3 region is CASRPLRGSGDYGYTF. CDR3 in DNA: TGTGCCAGCAGACCCCTCCGGGGGAGCGGGGATTATGGCTACACCTTC.

The CDR3 sequence is CAISESSKGDGYTF. DNA for the CDR3: TGTGCCATCAGTGAGTCATCTAAAGGGGATGGCTACACCTTC. The chain is built from TRBV10-3 and TRBJ1-2; weak D call: TRBD1 (5 bases). The V gene lost 0 bases and the J gene lost 6 bases, with 11 bases spanning the gap. CDR3 length equals 14 residues. The germline V gene encodes CDR1 ENHRY and CDR2 SYGVKD.

The chain combines TRBV20-1 with TRBJ2-6, with D perhaps given as TRBD1 or TRBD2 (6 bases each). Looked up from germline, CDR1 is DFQATT and CDR2 is SNEGSKA (reference sequence). Trimming removed 0 bases from V and 2 bases from J, with 8 bases in between. The CDR3 has 15 amino acids. CDR3 DNA: TGCAGTGCTAGAGAAGGGGGGCCTGGGGCCAACGTCCTGACTTTC. Its protein product is CSAREGGPGANVLTF.

This chain uses TRBV11-2 with TRBJ2-1, with 7 nucleotides matching TRBD1. There are 13 residues in the CDR3. CDR1 and CDR2 (germline): SGHAT, FQNNGV. With 5 bases clipped from V and 12 bases from J, the junction kept 10 bases outside the gene matches. The CDR3 is CASSQQGSQRQFF. CDR3 in DNA: TGTGCCAGCAGCCAACAGGGGAGCCAGCGGCAGTTCTTC.

The chain combines TRBV18 with TRBJ2-7; 12 nucleotides match TRBD1. Germline V gives CDR1 KGHSH, CDR2 LQKENI. The CDR3 runs 15 residues. V lost 4 bases to trimming and J lost 4 bases; unmatched junction nucleotides: 5. Here the CDR3 DNA reads TGTGCCAGCTCACTGGGGACAGGGGGCTTGTACGAGCAGTACTTC. Protein sequence: CASSLGTGGLYEQYF.

The V gene is TRBV6-5, the J gene TRBJ2-1; a weak D match, TRBD2 (5 bases). V was pared by 2 bases and J by 0 bases, with 11 bases between. The CDR3 runs 16 residues. Germline V gene sequence: CDR1 MNHEY, CDR2 SVGAGI. The CDR3 loop is CASSYSHTSSYNEQFF. CDR3 bases: TGTGCCAGCAGTTACAGCCATACTAGCTCCTACAATGAGCAGTTCTTC.